This passage covers 21 T cell receptor beta chains from one sample sequenced in a study of T cells in women clearing cervical HPV infection (dated by TCRdb to about 2018). The library was prepared using the immunoSEQ multiplex PCR assay. The immuneACCESS repertoire file appears here via TCRdb, limited to in-frame rearrangements. These files lack a portion of the clones; in checked studies, under half of the deficit traces to unresolved V genes, and the cause of the others is not known. The table for this sample shows approximately 30,000 clones. Roughly 3.4% of the sample is taken by the ten largest. The sequenced sample consisted of blood buffy coat. The receptors here all came from a woman between 18 and 69 years old with a cervical HPV16 infection that either progressed to CIN3+ or cleared (not recorded which).

Comment on this clone: The read stops 3 residues short of the end of the CDR3; the missing end is completed from the germline J gene. The V call is TRBV2, the J call TRBJ1-1; TRBD1 agrees at 9 bases. CDR3 length: 14 residues. Germline V lookup: CDR1 SNHLY, CDR2 FYNNEI. The sequenced part of the CDR3 DNA is TGTGCCAGCAGAAGACTCAATACAGGGGGCGAA. It codes for CASRRLNTGGE. The full CDR3 reads CASRRLNTGGEAFF.

The CDR3: CASSQSSVKLFF. The CDR3 DNA, read in part, is TGTGCCAGCAGCCAATCGTCCGTAAAA. This rearrangement joins TRBV16 to TRBJ1-4; D unresolved. The CDR3 end lies 3 residues beyond the end of the read and is filled in from the germline J gene. V was shortened by 0 bases and J by 10 bases, with 6 bases between the two germline ends. Germline V gene data show CDR1 as KGHSY and CDR2 as FQNENV. This CDR3 comprises 12 residues.

With respect to this clone: The CDR3 is cut off 3 residues early in the read; its end comes from the germline J gene. V usage is TRBV12-3 or TRBV12-4 and J usage is TRBJ2-7; D gene unclear. V was shortened by 2 bases and J by 1 base, with 3 bases between the two germline ends. The CDR3 contains 12 residues. The CDR3 spells CASSLTSYEQYF. CDR3 bases read: TGTGCCAGCAGTTTAACATCCTACGAG.

To note about this clone: The CDR3 goes on 3 residues after the read ends, and that part is filled in from the germline J gene. This rearrangement joins TRBV5-1 to TRBJ2-6; tentative D call: TRBD2 (5 bases). Germline V gene sequence: CDR1 SGHRS, CDR2 YFSETQ. CDR3 length: 14 amino acids. With 0 bases removed from V and 10 bases from J, the gap between germline ends came to 11 bases. CDR3 DNA, as far as it was read: TGCGCCAGCAGCTTGGGTCGAGGGTATAACGTC. Its translation is CASSLGRGYNV. Given in full, the CDR3 is CASSLGRGYNVLTF.

CDR3 DNA, as far as it was read: TGTGCCAGCAGTGTTGCGGCTAGCACAGATACG. Protein product: CASSVAASTDT. The whole CDR3 protein is CASSVAASTDTQYF. V usage is TRBV2 and J usage is TRBJ2-3; D call uncertain. The CDR3 end lies 3 residues beyond the end of the read and is filled in from the germline J gene. Trimming took 4 bases from V and 0 from J, leaving 8 bases between them. The CDR3 covers 14 residues. Germline CDR1 SNHLY, CDR2 FYNNEI.

With respect to this clone: The read terminates 3 residues ahead of where the CDR3 ends, so the germline J gene completes it. The genes are TRBV10-2 and TRBJ2-7; TRBD2 matches at 9 bases. CDR3 length equals 16 residues. The germline V gene has CDR1 WSHSY and CDR2 SAAADI. The trim removed 8 bases at V and 6 bases at J, leaving 17 bases unmatched. The CDR3 loop is CASRRPRAGGPGEQYF. Incomplete CDR3 DNA: TGCGCCAGCCGACGGCCGCGGGCGGGAGGGCCTGGCGAG.

As for this clone: The sequenced fragment ends 3 residues before the CDR3 boundary, so the rest is inferred from the germline J gene. This chain uses TRBV20-1 with TRBJ1-1; D possibly corresponds to TRBD1 (5 bases). V shed 0 bases and J shed 4 bases, with 15 bases lying between them. Germline V gene data show CDR1 as DFQATT and CDR2 as SNEGSKA (reference sequence). The CDR3 runs to 15 residues. CDR3 protein: CSARDYVGGSTEAFF. The DNA read from the CDR3 is TGCAGTGCTAGAGATTATGTTGGGGGGAGCACTGAA.

Note on this clone: The CDR3 is cut off 3 residues early in the read; its end comes from the germline J gene. The chain couples TRBV5-5 to TRBJ1-2, with TRBD1 as a possible D gene (5 bases). Trimming removed 0 bases at V and 5 bases at J, with 11 bases between. CDR3 size: 14 residues. CDR1 SGHKS and CDR2 YYEKEE come from the germline V gene (reference sequence). CDR3 protein: CASSLGAGYYGYTF. Partial CDR3 DNA: TGTGCCAGCAGCTTGGGGGCAGGGTATTATGGC.

Concerning this clone itself: The CDR3 end falls 3 residues outside the read, so it is completed with the germline J gene. The V gene is TRBV2, the J gene TRBJ2-7; D might be TRBD2 (5 bases). The CDR3 length is 12 residues. Germline CDR1 SNHLY, CDR2 FYNNEI. Trimming removed 1 base from V and 6 bases from J, with 7 bases in between. CDR3 DNA (partial): TGTGCCAGCAGTGAAGATGCGGGCGAG. Translation gives CASSEDAGE. In full, the CDR3 is CASSEDAGEQYF.

Incomplete CDR3 DNA: TGTGCCAGCCGGGGGTTCCAAGCCGAG. It specifies CASRGFQAE. The whole CDR3 sequence reads CASRGFQAEQYF. V is TRBV7-8 and J is TRBJ2-7, with D perhaps matching TRBD2 (6 bases). The sequence runs out 3 residues before the end of the CDR3; the remainder is reconstructed from the germline J gene. Germline CDR1 SGHVS, CDR2 FQNEAQ. The V gene lost 8 bases and the J gene lost 6 bases, with 14 bases spanning the gap. The CDR3 totals 12 residues.

On this clone: The read ends 3 residues before the CDR3 terminus; that terminus is restored from the germline J gene. The V call is TRBV4-2, the J call TRBJ2-6; 10 bases line up with TRBD1. Trimming at V came to 4 bases and at J to 1 base, leaving 7 bases not matched to a gene. Germline V gives CDR1 LGHNA, CDR2 YNFKEQ. The CDR3 loop spans 18 amino acids. CDR3 DNA (partial): TGTGCCAGCAGCCGTGGACAGGGGGTTCTTTCTGGGGCCAACGTC. This gives the protein CASSRGQGVLSGANV. The full CDR3 sequence reads CASSRGQGVLSGANVLTF.

About this clone itself: The read ends 3 residues before the CDR3 terminus; that terminus is restored from the germline J gene. V gene TRBV19 combines with J gene TRBJ2-7; tentatively, D is TRBD1 (6 bases). From germline, CDR1 is LNHDA and CDR2 SQIVND (reference sequence). V was clipped by 5 bases and J by 6 bases, with 11 bases between them. The CDR3 length is 12 residues. Partial CDR3 DNA: TGTGCCAGTAGTGACACAGGGCGCGAG. It codes for CASSDTGRE. The whole CDR3 protein reads CASSDTGREQYF. Complete variable domain (other parts from reference TRBV19 and TRBJ2-7): DGGITQSPKYLFRKEGQNVTLSCEQNLNHDAMYWYRQDPGQGLRLIYYSQIVNDFQKGDIAEGYSVSREKKESFPLTVTSAQKNPTAFYLCASSDTGREQYFGPGTRLTVT.

In regard to this clone: From the germline J gene comes the end of the CDR3, since the read stops 3 residues before it. The V and J genes are TRBV29-1 and TRBJ1-1, with 8 nucleotides matching TRBD1. Germline V lookup: CDR1 SQVTM, CDR2 ANQGSEA. This CDR3 is 18 amino acids long. After removal of 5 bases from V and 1 base from J, the junction contained 18 bases not matched to a gene. CDR3 DNA (partial): TGCAGCGTTATGGTCTTGTCCGGGACAGGATATGGGAACACTGAA. Residues: CSVMVLSGTGYGNTE. The full CDR3 protein is CSVMVLSGTGYGNTEAFF. The variable domain in full, completed from reference TRBV29-1 and TRBJ1-1, reads SAVISQKPSRDICQRGTSLTIQCQVDSQVTMMFWYRQQPGQSLTLIATANQGSEATYESGFVIDKFPISRPNLTFSTLTVSNMSPEDSSIYLCSVMVLSGTGYGNTEAFFGQGTRLTVV.

Comment on this clone: Read sequence stops 3 residues before the CDR3 end, and the germline J gene provides the missing end. V and J are TRBV20-1 and TRBJ2-5; 9 bases fit TRBD2. V gave up 3 bases and J gave up 4 bases; unmatched junction bases: 3. Germline CDR1 DFQATT, CDR2 SNEGSKA (reference sequence). The CDR3 totals 13 residues. CDR3 residues: CSASAGGRETQYF. The CDR3 bases that were read are TGCAGTGCTAGCGCGGGGGGGCGAGAGACC.

As to this clone: The read falls 3 residues short of the CDR3 end, and the missing part is taken from the germline J gene. The V and J genes are TRBV20-1 and TRBJ1-2, with 7 nucleotides matching TRBD1. The CDR3 has 17 residues. Germline lookup yields CDR1 DFQATT and CDR2 SNEGSKA (reference sequence). V shed 7 bases, J shed 7 bases, and the junction held 24 bases outside the gene matches. The DNA read from the CDR3 is TGCAGTGACTTCTTAGCCCCCCACCGGGACAGCCGCTTTGGC. Its translation is CSDFLAPHRDSRFG. The complete CDR3 reads CSDFLAPHRDSRFGYTF.

Concerning this clone itself: The read finishes 3 residues shy of the CDR3 end, and the germline J gene is used to complete it. Other DNA sequences in the same sample also yield this CDR3. The chain has TRBV18 and TRBJ2-3, with 10 nucleotides matching TRBD1. This CDR3 is 17 amino acids long. Losses at the gene ends were 6 bases for V and 5 bases for J; bases not matched to a gene: 14. Germline loops: CDR1 KGHSH, CDR2 LQKENI. CDR3 amino acids: CASSPPATGGSGDTQYF. The DNA read from the CDR3 is TGTGCCAGCTCCCCCCCCGCGACAGGGGGCTCCGGAGATACG.

About this clone itself: The CDR3 end lies 3 residues beyond the end of the read and is filled in from the germline J gene. The chain joins TRBV20-1 to TRBJ2-3, with TRBD2 as a possible D gene (5 bases). Trimming removed 3 bases from V and 6 bases from J, with 16 bases in between. From germline, CDR1 is DFQATT and CDR2 SNEGSKA (reference sequence). The CDR3 covers 14 residues. The CDR3 spells CSASPQRSTDTQYF. The sequenced part of the CDR3 DNA is TGCAGTGCTAGCCCTCAGCGGTCCACGGATACG.

Concerning this clone itself: The CDR3 goes on 3 residues after the read ends, and that part is filled in from the germline J gene. The chain recombines TRBV28 with TRBJ1-5; TRBD1 matches at 9 bases. This CDR3 spans 14 amino acids. Germline-derived CDR1 and CDR2 are MDHEN and SYDVKM. The V and J ends lost 11 bases and 7 bases, in that order; junction bases with no gene match: 12. The CDR3 loop is CAARRDRDYQPQHF. The sequenced CDR3 bases are TGTGCCGCCCGCCGGGACAGGGATTACCAGCCC.

Regarding this clone: The read finishes 3 residues shy of the CDR3 end, and the germline J gene is used to complete it. V usage is TRBV13 and J usage is TRBJ2-3, with D tentatively TRBD1 (6 bases). V was clipped by 7 bases and J by 1 base, with 12 bases between them. CDR1 is PRHDT, CDR2 FYEKMQ, per germline (reference sequence). The CDR3 totals 14 residues. CDR3 DNA, as far as it was read: TGTGCCAGCACCGTACAGGGTGGCACAGATACG. Protein sequence: CASTVQGGTDT. The whole CDR3 is CASTVQGGTDTQYF. The whole variable domain, filled in from reference TRBV13 and TRBJ2-3, reads AAGVIQSPRHLIKEKRETATLKCYPIPRHDTVYWYQQGPGQDPQFLISFYEKMQSDKGSIPDRFSAQQFSDYHSELNMSSLELGDSALYFCASTVQGGTDTQYFGPGTRLTVL.

Notes on this clone: The CDR3 end is not reached by the read, which stops 3 residues before it; the germline J gene fills it in. The V call is TRBV6-2 or TRBV6-3, the J call TRBJ1-2, with 7 nucleotides matching TRBD1. Looked up from germline, CDR1 is MNHEY and CDR2 is SVGEGT. CDR3 size: 12 residues. The sequenced CDR3 bases are TGTGCCAGCAGTTACGACAGGGCCGAC. Translated, it gives CASSYDRAD. The entire CDR3 protein reads CASSYDRADYTF.

In the case of this clone: The read finishes 3 residues shy of the CDR3 end, and the germline J gene is used to complete it. V usage is TRBV23-1 and J usage is TRBJ2-7; 10 bases align to TRBD1. TRBV23-1 is annotated as an ORF whose role is uncertain. The CDR3 sequence is 17 residues long. V was pared by 0 bases and J by 6 bases, with 11 bases of the junction left unmatched. Incomplete CDR3 DNA: TGCGCCAGCAGTCAATCCAAAAGGGACAGGGGTCCCCTCGAG. Protein: CASSQSKRDRGPLE. The full CDR3 reads CASSQSKRDRGPLEQYF.